This TCR beta chain was sequenced for a study of monozygotic twins with inflammatory bowel disease. TCRdb reprocessed the 5' RACE reads, keeping one entry per CDR3 protein, no DNA. The listing contains about 450,000 distinct CDR3 sequences. Germline values: CDR1 LGHNA, CDR2 YNFKEQ. The CDR3 consists of 17 residues. The chain is built from TRBV4-2 and TRBJ2-2; TCRdb designates TRBD2, a call that cannot be tested without DNA. This TCR came from a human donor with ulcerative colitis or Crohn's disease, or a healthy co-twin of an affected twin (not recorded which). The material sequenced was blood. This chain's CDR3 is CASSRGLAGADTGELFF.